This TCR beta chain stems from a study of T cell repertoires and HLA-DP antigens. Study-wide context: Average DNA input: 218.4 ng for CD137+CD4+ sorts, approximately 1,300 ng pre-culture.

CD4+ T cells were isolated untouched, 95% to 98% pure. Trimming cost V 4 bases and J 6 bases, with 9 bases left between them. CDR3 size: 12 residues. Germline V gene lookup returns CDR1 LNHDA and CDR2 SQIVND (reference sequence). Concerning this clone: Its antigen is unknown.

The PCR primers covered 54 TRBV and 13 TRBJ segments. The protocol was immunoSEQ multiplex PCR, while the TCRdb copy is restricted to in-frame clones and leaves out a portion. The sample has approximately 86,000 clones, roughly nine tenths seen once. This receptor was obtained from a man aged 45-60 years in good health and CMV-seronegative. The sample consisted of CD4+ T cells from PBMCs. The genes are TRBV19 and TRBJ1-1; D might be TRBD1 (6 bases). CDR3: CASSTRTAEAFF. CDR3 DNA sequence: TGTGCCAGTAGTACTAGGACAGCTGAAGCTTTCTTT. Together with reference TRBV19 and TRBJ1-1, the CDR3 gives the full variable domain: DGGITQSPKYLFRKEGQNVTLSCEQNLNHDAMYWYRQDPGQGLRLIYYSQIVNDFQKGDIAEGYSVSREKKESFPLTVTSAQKNPTAFYLCASSTRTAEAFFGQGTRLTVV.